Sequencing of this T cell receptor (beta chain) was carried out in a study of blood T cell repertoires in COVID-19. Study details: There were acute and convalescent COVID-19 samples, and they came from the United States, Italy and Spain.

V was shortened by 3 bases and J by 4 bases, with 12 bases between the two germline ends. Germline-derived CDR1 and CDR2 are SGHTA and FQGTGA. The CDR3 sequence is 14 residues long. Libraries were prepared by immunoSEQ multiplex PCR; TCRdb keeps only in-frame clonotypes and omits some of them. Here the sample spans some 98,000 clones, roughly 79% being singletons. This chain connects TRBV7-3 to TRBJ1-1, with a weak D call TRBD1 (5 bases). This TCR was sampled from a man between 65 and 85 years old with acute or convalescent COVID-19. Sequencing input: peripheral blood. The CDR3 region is CASSFNGGGTEAFF. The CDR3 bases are TGTGCCAGCAGCTTCAACGGGGGAGGCACTGAAGCTTTCTTT.